This note documents a single T cell receptor (beta chain) sequence. The target of this receptor is not known. Per-nucleotide qualities are absent, and no much larger clonotype sits a single base away. Each collaborating institution followed its own protocols to collect whole blood in K2EDTA tubes. For TCRbeta analysis, collaborators shipped samples as frozen whole blood, isolated PBMCs, or DNA extracted from either of those sample types. TCRbeta CDR3 regions were amplified from genomic DNA by means of the immunoSEQ Assay, a bias-controlled multiplex PCR. The paper's data handling went like this. Nucleated cell counts per sample were estimated from amplification of reference gene primers within the assay. To quantify the absolute abundance of each unique TCRbeta CDR3 rearrangement, sequence reads were collapsed and filtered. For each sample, productive Simpson clonality was calculated by taking the square root of Simpson's diversity index across productive rearrangements. The immuneACCESS repertoire file appears here via TCRdb, limited to in-frame rearrangements. These files lack a portion of the clones; in checked studies, under half of the deficit traces to unresolved V genes, and the cause of the others is not known. V and J calls and clone size come straight from that table; D and trimming were deduced from the DNA. For this sample there are about 70,000 clones; about 80% appear just once. The ten largest clonotypes hold roughly 0.83% of the sample.

Including the terminal cysteine and phenylalanine, the CDR3 comprises 13 residues. Only CDR3 DNA remains: 39 bases, in frame from the first base. The junction carries 11 bases between V and J, which are trimmed by 3 bases and 6 bases respectively. Taken from the germline V gene (reference sequence), the CDR1 and CDR2 loops are LNHDA and SQIVND. This entry belongs to a study of blood T cell repertoires in COVID-19 (dated by TCRdb to between 2020 and 2021). Study-level background: Samples covering the acute and convalescent phases of COVID-19 were provided by collaborators in the United States, Italy and Spain. Samples were obtained from the ongoing ImmuneRACE study (first 160 participants) and from 1,000 to 1,500 subjects provided by 6 global collaborators. Subjects who had been exposed to COVID-19, were actively infected with it, or had recovered from it provided the deeply sampled blood TCRbeta repertoires that made up the dataset. Where available, HLA class I and class II types were taken from metadata supplied by the sample provider and were not determined by assay-based typing. The prospective study material was composed of cDNA or gDNA derived from T cells, B-cell-depleted T cells, or PBMCs. Nearly every sample came with metadata listing a de-identified subject ID, COVID-19 status, age in years and sex. A freely available public database, intended as a resource for researchers studying the immune response to SARS-CoV-2, is where the repertoires were released.

The paper's findings and limits, for the study overall: How much clinical and demographic metadata was included differed by source and by participant, and the metadata was provided uncurated.

The chain joins TRBV19 to TRBJ1-2, and the D gene may be TRBD1, 5 bases matching. The receptor comes from a woman between 65 and 79 years old with acute or convalescent COVID-19. The sample was peripheral blood. In nucleotide form, the sequence is TGTGCCAGTAGTATGCAGGGTGTGGATGGCTACACCTTC. This yields the protein CASSMQGVDGYTF.